The T cell receptor (beta chain) described here comes from a study of shared clonotypes between healthy human individuals. CDR1 is SGHNT and CDR2 is YENEEA in the germline V gene. With 1 base clipped from V and 8 bases from J, the junction kept 6 bases outside the gene matches. The CDR3 is 15 amino acids. Assay: immunoSEQ multiplex PCR; the TCRdb copy retains only in-frame clones and omits some. The table has fewer than 1.6 million clones, approximately 98.5% seen once; the top ten hold approximately 0.4%. The chain has TRBV11-3 and TRBJ2-3; 10 bases line up with TRBD2. The clonotype comes from a man under 40 in good health. Sequencing input: naive CD4+ T cells sorted from blood. Subset of the sample: CD45RA+ positively selected. The CDR3 coding sequence is TGTGCCAGCAGCTTAGGTTTGCCTAGCGGGAGTACGCAGTATTTT. This gives the protein CASSLGLPSGSTQYF.